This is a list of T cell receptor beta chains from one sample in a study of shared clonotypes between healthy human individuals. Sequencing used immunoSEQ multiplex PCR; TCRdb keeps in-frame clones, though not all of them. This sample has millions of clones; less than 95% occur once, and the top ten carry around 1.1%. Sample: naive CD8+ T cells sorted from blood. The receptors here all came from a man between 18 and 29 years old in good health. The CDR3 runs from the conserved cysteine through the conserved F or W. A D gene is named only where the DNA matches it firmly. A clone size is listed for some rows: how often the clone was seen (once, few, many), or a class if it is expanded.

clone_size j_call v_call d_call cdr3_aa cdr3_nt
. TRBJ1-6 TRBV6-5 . CASSYSEVIGNSPLHF TGTGCCAGCAGTTACTCGGAGGTCATAGGGAATTCACCCCTCCACTTT
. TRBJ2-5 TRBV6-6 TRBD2 CASSYLREGSSETQYF TGTGCCAGCAGTTACCTGCGGGAGGGAAGTAGTGAGACCCAGTACTTC
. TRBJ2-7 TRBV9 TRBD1 CASSDGGQGAYEQYF TGTGCCAGCAGCGATGGGGGACAGGGGGCATACGAGCAGTACTTC
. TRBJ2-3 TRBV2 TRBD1 CASRYTGEMGPDTQYF TGTGCCAGCAGGTATACAGGGGAGATGGGCCCAGATACGCAGTATTTT
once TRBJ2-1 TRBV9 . CASSAWDYSYNEQFF TGTGCCAGCAGCGCCTGGGATTACTCCTACAATGAGCAGTTCTTC
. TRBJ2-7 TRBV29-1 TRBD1 CSVRQGETYEQYF TGCAGCGTCCGACAGGGAGAGACATACGAGCAGTACTTC
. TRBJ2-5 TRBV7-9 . CASSSPEGGETQYF TGTGCCAGCAGCTCCCCCGAGGGGGGAGAGACCCAGTACTTC
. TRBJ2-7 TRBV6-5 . CASSLWWEWLDEQYF TGTGCCAGCAGCCTTTGGTGGGAGTGGCTCGACGAGCAGTACTTC
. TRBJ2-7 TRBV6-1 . CASSPENRDYEQYF TGTGCCAGCAGCCCTGAGAACAGGGACTACGAGCAGTACTTC
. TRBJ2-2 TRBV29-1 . CSVWGDTGELFF TGCAGCGTTTGGGGGGACACCGGGGAGCTGTTTTTT
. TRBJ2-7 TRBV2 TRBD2 CASKGLGTSGIPSYEQYF TGTGCCAGCAAGGGACTCGGGACTAGCGGGATTCCGTCCTACGAGCAGTACTTC
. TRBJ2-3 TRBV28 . CASSLEWRDTQYF TGTGCCAGCAGTTTGGAATGGCGAGATACGCAGTATTTT
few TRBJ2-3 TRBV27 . CASGLRIDTSTDTQYF TGTGCCAGCGGCCTGCGAATAGACACTAGCACAGATACGCAGTATTTT
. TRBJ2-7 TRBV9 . CASSPQDSYEQYF TGTGCCAGCAGCCCACAGGACTCCTACGAGCAGTACTTC
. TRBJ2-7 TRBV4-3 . CASSQMSTSYEQYF TGCGCCAGCAGCCAAATGTCGACCTCCTACGAGCAGTACTTC
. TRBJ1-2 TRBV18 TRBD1 CASSPFWTDRSNNGYTF TGTGCCAGCTCACCATTCTGGACGGACAGGTCTAATAATGGCTACACCTTC
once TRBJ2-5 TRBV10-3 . CAIKEGTQETQYF TGTGCCATCAAGGAGGGTACCCAAGAGACCCAGTACTTC
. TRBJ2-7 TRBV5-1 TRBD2 CASNQAGGSHEQYF TGCGCCAGCAACCAGGCGGGAGGGTCCCACGAGCAGTACTTC
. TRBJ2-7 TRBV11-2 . CASSLREGIPYEQYF TGTGCCAGCAGCTTAAGAGAGGGGATCCCCTACGAGCAGTACTTC
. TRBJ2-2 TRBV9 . CASSVAGGHTGELFF TGTGCCAGCAGCGTAGCGGGGGGCCACACCGGGGAGCTGTTTTTT
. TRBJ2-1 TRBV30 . CAWQGGGSSYNEQFF TGTGCCTGGCAGGGTGGGGGGAGCTCCTACAATGAGCAGTTCTTC
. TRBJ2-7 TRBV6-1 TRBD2 CASSEGLASGGPTYEQYF TGTGCCAGCAGTGAAGGGTTGGCTAGCGGGGGCCCTACCTACGAGCAGTACTTC
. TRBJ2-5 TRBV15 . CATSRPEQETQYF TGTGCCACCAGCAGGCCAGAGCAAGAGACCCAGTACTTC
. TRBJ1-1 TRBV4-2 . CASSQDPLDGENTEAFF TGTGCCAGCAGCCAAGATCCCTTAGACGGGGAGAACACTGAAGCTTTCTTT
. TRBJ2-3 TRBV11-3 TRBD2 CASSSGLAGADTQYF TGTGCCAGCAGCTCGGGACTAGCGGGGGCAGATACGCAGTATTTT